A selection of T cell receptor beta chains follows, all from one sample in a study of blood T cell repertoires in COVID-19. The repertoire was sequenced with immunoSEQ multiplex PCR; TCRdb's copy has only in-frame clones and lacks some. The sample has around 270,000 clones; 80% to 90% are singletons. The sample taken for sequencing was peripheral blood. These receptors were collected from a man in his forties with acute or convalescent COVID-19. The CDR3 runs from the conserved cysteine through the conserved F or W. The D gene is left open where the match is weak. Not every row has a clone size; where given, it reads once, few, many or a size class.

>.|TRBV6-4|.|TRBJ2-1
TGTGCCAGCAGTCCCTCCGGGACTTACCCCAATGAGCAGTTCTTC
CASSPSGTYPNEQFF
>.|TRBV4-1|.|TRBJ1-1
TGCGCCAGCAGCCAAAGGGAGGGGTACACTGAAGCTTTCTTT
CASSQREGYTEAFF
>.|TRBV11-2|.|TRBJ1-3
TGTGCCAGCAGCTTCGGGGTTCACTCTGGAAACACCATATATTTT
CASSFGVHSGNTIYF
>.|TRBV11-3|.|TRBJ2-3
TGTGCCAGCAGCTTAGAGGCCAGTCTCGCAGATACGCAGTATTTT
CASSLEASLADTQYF
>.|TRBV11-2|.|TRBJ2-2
TGTGCCAGCAGCTTAATATGGAGGGCCGGGGAGCTGTTTTTT
CASSLIWRAGELFF
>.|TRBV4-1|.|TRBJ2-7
TGCGCCAGCAGCCTACAGGGCGCGGACGAGCAGTACTTC
CASSLQGADEQYF
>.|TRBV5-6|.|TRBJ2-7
TGTGCCAGCAGCATTAGAGAGGCGGGGTCGGGCGAGCAGTACTTC
CASSIREAGSGEQYF
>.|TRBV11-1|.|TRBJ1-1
TGTGCCAGCAGCAGATCGACCGGGGGCACTGAAGCTTTCTTT
CASSRSTGGTEAFF
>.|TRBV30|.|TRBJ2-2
TGTGCCTGGAGTCCCCTGACAGCCAAGAACACCGGGGAGCTGTTTTTT
CAWSPLTAKNTGELFF
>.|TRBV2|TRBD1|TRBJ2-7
TGTGCCAACCGAAGGACAGGGGATGGCGAGCAGTACTTC
CANRRTGDGEQYF
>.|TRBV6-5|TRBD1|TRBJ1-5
TGTGCCAGCAGATTGTGGCAGGGGGGTCAGCCCCAGCATTTT
CASRLWQGGQPQHF
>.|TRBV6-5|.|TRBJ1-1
TGTGCCAGCAGTTACTCGAGGTGGAACACTGAAGCTTTCTTT
CASSYSRWNTEAFF
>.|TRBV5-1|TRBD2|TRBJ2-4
TGCGCCAGCAGCCGACTAGCGGGCCTAGCCAAAAACATTCAGTACTTC
CASSRLAGLAKNIQYF
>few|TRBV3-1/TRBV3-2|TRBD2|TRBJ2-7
TGTGCCAGCTCCCCTAGCGGGGGGCACTACGAGCAGTACTTC
CASSPSGGHYEQYF
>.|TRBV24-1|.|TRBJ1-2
TGTCCTCTCAGAGGGGGGGCGTTAGGCTACACCTTC
CPLRGGALGYTF
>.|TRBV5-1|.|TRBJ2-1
TGCGCCAGCAGCTTGAATGCAGGTCCAGGTGAGCAGTTCTTC
CASSLNAGPGEQFF
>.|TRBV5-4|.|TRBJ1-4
TGTGCCAGCAGCAATAGGGGTGGAACTAATGAAAAACTGTTTTTT
CASSNRGGTNEKLFF
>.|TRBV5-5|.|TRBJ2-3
TGTGCCAGCAGCCGCTCCGTCAGGGAAGAGACAGATACGCAGTATTTT
CASSRSVREETDTQYF
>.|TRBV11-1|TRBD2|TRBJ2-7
TGTGCCAGCAGTCCTAGCGGCTACGAGCAGTACTTC
CASSPSGYEQYF
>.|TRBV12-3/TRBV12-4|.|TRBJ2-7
TGTGCCAGCAGTCTCTCGGGGGAGCAGTACTTC
CASSLSGEQYF
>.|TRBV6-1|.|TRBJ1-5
TGTGCCAGCAGTGAAATCACTGGGGCAGCAAGCAATCAGCCCCAGCATTTT
CASSEITGAASNQPQHF
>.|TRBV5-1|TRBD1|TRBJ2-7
TGCGCCAGCAGCTGGAACCGGGACAGGGGAGCCGAGCAGTACTTC
CASSWNRDRGAEQYF
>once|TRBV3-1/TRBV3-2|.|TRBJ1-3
TGTGCCAGCAGCCAAGACAGTCCCATATATTTT
CASSQDSPIYF
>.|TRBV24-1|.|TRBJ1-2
TGTGCCACCAGTGAATCCGACAGTTATGGCTACACCTTC
CATSESDSYGYTF
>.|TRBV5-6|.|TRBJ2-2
TGTGCCAGCAGCTTGGATGGGAGGACCGGGGAGCTGTTTTTT
CASSLDGRTGELFF
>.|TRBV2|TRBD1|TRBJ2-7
TGTGCCAGCAGGATGGACAGGGGTGACGAGCAGTACTTC
CASRMDRGDEQYF
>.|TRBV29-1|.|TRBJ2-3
TGCAGCGTTGAAGATTGGGGGGGCCGCGGCACAGATACGCAGTATTTT
CSVEDWGGRGTDTQYF
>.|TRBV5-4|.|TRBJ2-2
TGTGCCAGCAGCCCCTGGCGGGGTAACACCGGGGAGCTGTTTTTT
CASSPWRGNTGELFF
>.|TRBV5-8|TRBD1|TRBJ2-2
TGTGCCAGCAGCCTAGGGACAGCCACCGGGGAGCTGTTTTTT
CASSLGTATGELFF
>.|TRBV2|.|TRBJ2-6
TGTGCCAGCAGTTATCAGGGCTCTGGGGCCAACGTCCTGACTTTC
CASSYQGSGANVLTF
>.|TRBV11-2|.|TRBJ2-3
TGTGCCAGCAGCCCCGACGGGGGAGATACGCAGTATTTT
CASSPDGGDTQYF
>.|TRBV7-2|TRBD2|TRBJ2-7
TGTGCCAGCAGCTCGGTGGAGGGTAGCGGGGGAACTGTAATGTGGGAGCAGTACTTC
CASSSVEGSGGTVMWEQYF
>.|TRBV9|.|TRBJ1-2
TGTGCCAGCAGCGTAGAGGGACGGGGGGATGTCTACACCTTC
CASSVEGRGDVYTF
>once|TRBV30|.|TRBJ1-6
TGTGCCTGGAGTGTAACGGGGAAGAATTCACCCCTCCACTTT
CAWSVTGKNSPLHF
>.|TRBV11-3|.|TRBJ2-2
TGTGCCAGCAGCCACCTAATCGGGGATCACGGGGAGCTGTTTTTT
CASSHLIGDHGELFF
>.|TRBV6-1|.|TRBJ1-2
TGTGCCAGCAGTGAGGTCGAGGATGGCTACACCTTC
CASSEVEDGYTF
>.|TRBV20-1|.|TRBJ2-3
TGCAGTGCTAGTGCGACTCCCAACACAGATACGCAGTATTTT
CSASATPNTDTQYF
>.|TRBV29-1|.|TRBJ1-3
TGCAGCGTTGTTGTCCCAACTGGAAACACCATATATTTT
CSVVVPTGNTIYF
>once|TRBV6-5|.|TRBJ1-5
TGTGCCAGCAGTTATTCAGGACGGGGGAATCAGCCCCAGCATTTT
CASSYSGRGNQPQHF
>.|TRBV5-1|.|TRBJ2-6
TGCGCCAGCAGCCTGACAGGGGCCAACGTCCTGACTTTC
CASSLTGANVLTF
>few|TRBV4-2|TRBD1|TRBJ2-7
TGTGCCAGCAGACAGGGGGCCTCGGGACTCTTAAACGAGCAGTACTTC
CASRQGASGLLNEQYF
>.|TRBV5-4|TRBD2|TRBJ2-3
TGTGCCAGCAACGGCGGGGGGGCAAGAGATACGCAGTATTTT
CASNGGGARDTQYF
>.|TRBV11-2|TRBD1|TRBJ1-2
TGTGCCAGCAGCTCCTTCCCAGGGGGACATGGCTACACCTTC
CASSSFPGGHGYTF
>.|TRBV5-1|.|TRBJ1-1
TGCGCCAGCAGCTTGGCCCATACAGGGCCGAGCACTGAAGCTTTCTTT
CASSLAHTGPSTEAFF
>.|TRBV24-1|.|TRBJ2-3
TGTGCCACCAGTGATAGGGACTTCGAAACTAGCACAGATACGCAGTATTTT
CATSDRDFETSTDTQYF
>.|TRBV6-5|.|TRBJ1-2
TGTGCCAGCAGTTCCTATTCGTATGGCTACACCTTC
CASSSYSYGYTF
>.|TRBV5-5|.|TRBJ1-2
TGTGCCAGCAGCTTGGGCGGGTACTATGGCTACACCTTC
CASSLGGYYGYTF
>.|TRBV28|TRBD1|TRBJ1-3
TGTGCCAGCAGTTCGACAGGGGTCGGAAACACCATATATTTT
CASSSTGVGNTIYF
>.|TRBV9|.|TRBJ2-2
TGTGCCAGCAGCGTGAGGACAGTGATGAACACCGGGGAGCTGTTTTTT
CASSVRTVMNTGELFF
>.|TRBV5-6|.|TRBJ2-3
TGTGCCAGCAGCTCCTGGGGCATCAACACAGATACGCAGTATTTT
CASSSWGINTDTQYF
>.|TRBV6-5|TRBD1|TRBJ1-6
TGTGCCAGCAGTCGGGACAGGTCGATCGATTCACCCCTCCACTTT
CASSRDRSIDSPLHF
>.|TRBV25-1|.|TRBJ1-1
TGTGCCAGCAGTGGGGGCTCAGGTTTCACTGAAGCTTTCTTT
CASSGGSGFTEAFF
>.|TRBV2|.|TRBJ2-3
TGTGCCAGCAGTGTGAGTCTCGGGGATACGCAGTATTTT
CASSVSLGDTQYF
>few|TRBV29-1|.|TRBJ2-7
TGCAGCGTCCAGGTAGGGAGTATGTACGAGCAGTACTTC
CSVQVGSMYEQYF
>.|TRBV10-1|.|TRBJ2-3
TGCGCCAGCAGTGGAGGGCAAGAACGCACAGATACGCAGTATTTT
CASSGGQERTDTQYF
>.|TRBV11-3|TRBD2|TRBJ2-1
TGTGCCAGCAGCCTCGGGACTAGCGGGGACAATGAGCAGTTCTTC
CASSLGTSGDNEQFF
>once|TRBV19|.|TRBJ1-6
TGTGCCAGTAGTATTGAAGGACAGAATTATAATTCACCCCTCCACTTT
CASSIEGQNYNSPLHF
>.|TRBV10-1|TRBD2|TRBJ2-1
TGCGCCAGCAGCCTCAGCCGGACTAGCGGCCTCGGTGAGCAGTTCTTC
CASSLSRTSGLGEQFF
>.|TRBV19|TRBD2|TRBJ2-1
TGTGCCAGTAGTATAGGCCCTAGCGGGGGGGCCGGGGCCTACAATGAGCAGTTCTTC
CASSIGPSGGAGAYNEQFF